Listed here are 32 T cell receptor beta chains from one sample, sequenced in a study of glioma-infiltrating T cells (dated by TCRdb to about 2016). Sequencer: Illumina MiSeq. TCR alpha and beta CDR3 regions were amplified with the iRepertoire nested amplicon-rescue multiplex PCR (arm-PCR) platform from RNA. TCRdb reanalyzed the raw reads on its own, using fastp at Q25 for trimming and MiXCR for clone calling, and kept in-frame beta chains. Merged by CDR3 protein, the rows form single entries marked with the most common genes and DNA. This sample has about 130,000 distinct CDR3 sequences in its table, and more than 20% of those were observed once. The ten largest make up roughly 29% of the sample. The material sequenced was glioma tissue, nonneoplastic brain tissue, or PBMCs (not recorded which). These receptors were taken from a human donor with low-grade glioma or glioblastoma, undergoing nonglioma brain surgery, or in good health (not recorded which).

This clonotype was seen repeatedly, ten times or more. The chain employs TRBV24-1 and TRBJ2-1; TRBD1 matches at 7 bases. Looked up from germline, CDR1 is KGHDR and CDR2 is SFDVKD. J lost 2 bases, V lost 4 bases, and 4 bases had no gene match. The CDR3 length is 15 residues. DNA of the CDR3: TGTGCCACCAGTGAAACCGGGACAGCCTACAATGAGCAGTTCTTC. As protein: CATSETGTAYNEQFF.

This clonotype came up many times. The chain employs TRBV6-1 and TRBJ2-3, with 9 positions matching TRBD2. Germline CDR1 MNHNS, CDR2 SASEGT. The CDR3 consists of 15 residues. With 4 bases clipped from V and 4 bases from J, the junction kept 6 bases outside the gene matches. Here the CDR3 DNA reads TGTGCCAGCAGTGCCACGGGACTAGCTCCAGATACGCAGTATTTT. It translates to CASSATGLAPDTQYF.

This clonotype showed up many times. This chain uses TRBV27 with TRBJ1-6; D is unclear. The CDR3 runs to 17 residues. The V gene's germline CDR1 is MNHEY and CDR2 SMNVEV (reference sequence). The ends were cut back, 5 bases at V and 4 bases at J, with 18 bases in the middle. CDR3 region: CASSRSLNSQYNSPLHF. CDR3 DNA: TGTGCCAGCAGTCGGTCCCTGAACAGCCAGTATAATTCACCCCTCCACTTT.

This clonotype was counted between two and nine times. V is TRBV10-3 and J is TRBJ2-3; TRBD2 matches at 8 bases. The CDR3 runs 15 residues. Looked up from germline, CDR1 is ENHRY and CDR2 is SYGVKD. J lost 1 base, V lost 3 bases, and 3 bases had no gene match. The CDR3 here is CAISDSGGRTDTQYF. In DNA form, the CDR3 reads TGTGCCATCAGTGACAGCGGGGGACGCACAGATACGCAGTATTTT.

About this clonotype itself: This sequence may be a read error, since a much larger clone differs from it by one base. J is TRBJ2-7 and V is TRBV2; TRBD2 aligns across 8 bases. Looked up from germline, CDR1 is SNHLY and CDR2 is FYNNEI. This CDR3 contains 14 residues. This CDR3 is CASARGGDTYEQCV. In DNA, the CDR3 is TGTGCCAGCGCCCGGGGGGGGGATACCTACGAGCAGTGCGTC.

This clonotype was counted between two and nine times. The rearrangement links TRBV2 to TRBJ2-7; 7 bases map to TRBD1. There are 12 residues in the CDR3. Germline V gene data show CDR1 as SNHLY and CDR2 as FYNNEI. The chain's CDR3 is CASSRQGYERYV. CDR3 sequence (DNA): TGTGCCAGCAGTCGACAGGGCTACGAGCGGTACGTC.

Note on this clonotype: Since a much larger clone is just one base distant, this may be a read error. The chain combines TRBV6-1 with TRBJ1-1, with 7 bases fitting TRBD1. After removal of 6 bases from V and 4 bases from J, the junction contained 11 bases not matched to a gene. This CDR3 is 15 amino acids long. Germline-derived CDR1 and CDR2 are MNHNS and SASEGT. The CDR3 region has the DNA TGTGCCAGCAGAGTACGAAAGGGGGCGGGCACTGAAGCTTTCTTT. It translates to CASRVRKGAGTEAFF.

This clonotype was seen only a few times. The chain employs TRBV2 and TRBJ1-1, with a possible D match to TRBD1 (6 bases). Between the trimmed V and J ends, which lost 3 bases and 4 bases, there was a span of 24 bases. In germline, CDR1 is SNHLY, CDR2 FYNNEI. The CDR3 is made up of 18 amino acids. CDR3 region: CASSERPGFTGLSTEAFF. As DNA, the CDR3 is TGTGCCAGCAGTGAGAGACCGGGGTTTACAGGGTTGAGCACTGAAGCTTTCTTT.

The chain carries TRBV3-1 and TRBJ1-5; tentatively, D is TRBD1 (5 bases). Trimming stripped 4 bases from V and 1 base from J, with 8 bases between. In germline, CDR1 is LGHDT, CDR2 YNNKEL (reference sequence). CDR3 length: 14 amino acids. CDR3 residues: CASSPRDSNQPQHF. The CDR3 DNA reads as TGTGCCAGCAGCCCCCGGGACAGCAATCAGCCCCAGCATTTT.

This clonotype was observed at least ten times. In nucleotides, the CDR3 is TGTGCCACCACCCGGGACAGGGACCGCACAGATACGCAGTATTTT. This encodes CATTRDRDRTDTQYF. V gene TRBV15 combines with J gene TRBJ2-3; 9 positions agree with TRBD1. Germline CDR1 reads LNHNV; CDR2 reads YYDKDF (reference sequence). With 7 bases clipped from V and 1 base from J, the junction kept 6 bases outside the gene matches. The CDR3 extends over 15 amino acids.

In its sample, this clonotype was seen a few times. The gene calls are TRBV5-4 and TRBJ1-1, with 9 positions matching TRBD1. Germline V gene data show CDR1 as SGHNT and CDR2 as YYREEE (reference sequence). Losses at the gene ends were 4 bases for V and 4 bases for J; bases not matched to a gene: 8. The CDR3 contains 15 residues. This chain's CDR3 is CASSGDREWSTEAFF. CDR3 in DNA: TGTGCCAGCAGCGGGGACAGGGAGTGGAGCACTGAAGCTTTCTTT.

At least ten counts were recorded for this clonotype. The chain joins TRBV6-1 to TRBJ2-1; TRBD1 aligns across 7 bases. Trimming cost V 7 bases and J 5 bases; bases outside gene matches: 8. From germline, CDR1 is MNHNS and CDR2 SASEGT. CDR3 length equals 14 residues. CDR3 residues: CASKETGLNNEQFF. The CDR3 nucleotides read TGTGCCAGCAAAGAGACAGGGTTGAACAATGAGCAGTTCTTC.

The rearrangement uses TRBV12-3 or TRBV12-4 and TRBJ1-6; 7 nucleotides align to TRBD1. The V gene end was trimmed by 5 bases and the J gene end by 6 bases; junction bases not matched to a gene: 7. The CDR3 totals 15 residues. CDR3 coding DNA: TGTGCCAGCAGTCCCCGGGACAGCCCTAATTCACCCCTCCACTTT. Residues: CASSPRDSPNSPLHF.

This clonotype has a count of ten or more. The gene calls are TRBV6-1 and TRBJ2-3; a weak D match, TRBD1 (5 bases). Trimming stripped 8 bases from V and 15 bases from J, with 15 bases between. CDR1 and CDR2 from the germline V gene are MNHNS and SASEGT. The CDR3 runs 10 residues. This CDR3 is CASGSGSLYF. The CDR3 nucleotides read TGTGCCAGCGGCTCAGGGTCGCTATATTTT.

This chain uses TRBV14 with TRBJ1-6; TRBD1 matches 9 bases. The CDR3 totals 17 residues. In germline, CDR1 is SGHDN, CDR2 FVKESK. Unmatched junction bases numbered 12, after V lost 2 bases and J lost 10 bases. CDR3 sequence: CASSQFPGQGSGSPLHF. For the CDR3, the DNA is TGTGCCAGCAGCCAATTTCCGGGACAGGGTTCTGGGTCACCCCTCCACTTT.

This clonotype was picked up many times. CDR3 DNA: TGTGCCACCAGCAGAGGGACAGGGGAAAATCAGCCCCAGCATTTT. Its translation: CATSRGTGENQPQHF. The chain couples TRBV15 to TRBJ1-5; 9 nucleotides line up with TRBD1. The V and J ends lost 1 base and 4 bases, in that order; junction bases with no gene match: 2. The CDR3 covers 15 residues. The germline V gene encodes CDR1 LNHNV and CDR2 YYDKDF (reference sequence).

This clonotype has just a few counts. This sequence joins TRBV18 and TRBJ2-1; TRBD1 aligns across 7 bases. With V trimmed by 6 bases and J by 5 bases, 10 bases remained unmatched. Germline-derived CDR1 and CDR2 are KGHSH and LQKENI. The CDR3 loop spans 15 amino acids. The CDR3 DNA follows: TGTGCCAGCTCCCCTCAAGGACAGGCCGACAATGAGCAGTTCTTC. It codes for CASSPQGQADNEQFF.

This rearrangement joins TRBV7-2 to TRBJ1-2, with TRBD1 matching 11 bases. J lost 3 bases, V lost 9 bases, and 15 bases had no gene match. This CDR3 has 17 residues. Looked up from germline, CDR1 is SGHTA and CDR2 is FQGNSA. The CDR3 nucleotides are TGTGCCAGTAGGCCCCCCGGGACAGGGGGAGGCGACTATGGCTACACCTTC. This sequence encodes CASRPPGTGGGDYGYTF.

This clonotype was detected ten times or more. The chain carries TRBV20-1 and TRBJ2-5; no clear D gene. This CDR3 spans 11 amino acids. CDR1 is DFQATT and CDR2 is SNEGSKA in the germline V gene (reference sequence). The V end was cut by 4 bases, the J end by 5 bases, with 8 bases between. This CDR3 is CSANSLETQYF. CDR3 DNA sequence: TGCAGTGCTAACAGTCTGGAGACCCAGTACTTC.

With respect to this clonotype: A read error is possible here, since a much larger clone lies one base away. V gene TRBV7-2 combines with J gene TRBJ2-3, with 7 positions matching TRBD1. Germline V gives CDR1 SGHTA, CDR2 FQGNSA. The CDR3 contains 13 residues. CDR3 loop: CASRVTGSDTRYF. In nucleotides, the CDR3 is TGTGCCAGCAGAGTGACAGGGTCAGATACGCGGTATTTT.

The J gene is TRBJ1-6, the V gene TRBV7-9; unclear D gene. Germline V gene data show CDR1 as SEHNR and CDR2 as FQNEAQ (reference sequence). V dropped 5 bases and J dropped 5 bases, with 4 bases sitting between them. The CDR3 is 12 residues long. This CDR3 is CASSPDNSPLHF. The CDR3 DNA sequence: TGTGCCAGCAGCCCCGATAATTCACCCCTCCACTTT.

This clonotype turned up a few times. This rearrangement joins TRBV20-1 to TRBJ2-5; 12 bases line up with TRBD2. CDR1 and CDR2 (germline): DFQATT, SNEGSKA (reference sequence). This CDR3 contains 16 residues. The J segment lost 7 bases and the V segment lost 5 bases, leaving 14 bases of the junction unmatched. CDR3 nucleotide sequence: TGCAGTGCTGCCGACCAGACTAGCGGGGGCGGTGGGACCCAGTACTTC. Translation: CSAADQTSGGGGTQYF.

The rearrangement links TRBV2 to TRBJ1-6; 11 bases map to TRBD1. Germline CDR1 and CDR2: SNHLY and FYNNEI. The V segment lost 6 bases and the J segment 10 bases; nucleotides outside the gene matches: 5. The CDR3 loop spans 14 amino acids. CDR3 residues: CASRKGTGGSPLHF. The CDR3 nucleotides read TGTGCCAGCAGGAAGGGGACAGGGGGGTCACCCCTCCACTTT.

The chain links TRBV19 to TRBJ1-1, with D possibly being TRBD1 (6 bases). The V end lost 7 bases, the J end lost 10 bases, and 10 bases lay between the germline ends. The CDR3 has 10 amino acids. Germline lookup yields CDR1 LNHDA and CDR2 SQIVND (reference sequence). The CDR3 nucleotides are TGTGCCAGTACGGGGGGCCGAGCTTTCTTT. It specifies CASTGGRAFF.

The rearrangement links TRBV6-1 to TRBJ1-4; D remains ambiguous. This CDR3 contains 18 residues. Germline V CDR1 and CDR2: MNHNS, SASEGT. Trimming shortened V by 2 bases and J by 5 bases, and 21 bases separated the two germline ends. The CDR3 DNA is TGTGCCAGCAGTGAAATTAAGGGCACTCGGACGGAGAATGAAAAACTGTTTTTT. Translation: CASSEIKGTRTENEKLFF.

This chain uses TRBV20-1 with TRBJ2-7; D not certain. This CDR3 has 15 residues. The germline gives CDR1 DFQATT, CDR2 SNEGSKA (reference sequence). For the CDR3, the DNA is TGCAGTGCTGGAGATTTTGGTCGGGCCAACTACGAGCAGTACGTC. Amino acid sequence: CSAGDFGRANYEQYV.

The V call is TRBV5-6, the J call TRBJ2-3; no reliable D call. Between the trimmed V and J ends, which lost 4 bases and 2 bases, there was a span of 8 bases. The CDR3 length is 13 residues. Germline V gene lookup returns CDR1 SGHDT and CDR2 YYEEEE. CDR3 sequence reads: CASSNYFTDTQYF. The DNA of the CDR3 is TGTGCCAGCAGCAATTACTTCACAGATACGCAGTATTTT.

In this sample, this clonotype turned up many times. The chain carries TRBV27 and TRBJ2-5; D tentatively reads TRBD1 or TRBD2 (5 bases each). The CDR3 length is 15 residues. Germline assignment: CDR1 MNHEY and CDR2 SMNVEV (reference sequence). The ends were cut back, 6 bases at V and 2 bases at J, with 16 bases in the middle. CDR3 sequence: CASRRGPQVQETQYF. Here the CDR3 DNA reads TGTGCCAGCAGAAGGGGACCTCAGGTACAAGAGACCCAGTACTTC.

For this clonotype: At one end, the junction sequence differs from germline, possibly due to a read error. The chain combines TRBV6-1 with TRBJ2-2; tentatively, D is TRBD1 (5 bases). Germline loops: CDR1 MNHNS, CDR2 SASEGT. The CDR3 spans 16 residues. CDR3 nucleotides: TGTGTCAGCAGCCTTGGGGAAGGGGCGAACACCGGGGAGCTGTTTTTT. Its translation is CVSSLGEGANTGELFF.

J is TRBJ2-5 and V is TRBV5-4; TRBD2 aligns across 11 bases. V lost 4 bases, J lost 2 bases, and 4 bases stayed unmatched. CDR3 length: 15 amino acids. Looked up from germline, CDR1 is SGHNT and CDR2 is YYREEE (reference sequence). CDR3 coding DNA: TGTGCCAGCAGCATTACTAGCGGGGGACAAGAGACCCAGTACTTC. Protein product: CASSITSGGQETQYF.

V usage is TRBV24-1 and J usage is TRBJ2-3; D is possibly TRBD1 or TRBD2 (5 bases each). The CDR3 spans 16 residues. Trimming left V 1 base short and J 3 bases short, with 13 bases between. CDR1 and CDR2 from the germline V gene are KGHDR and SFDVKD. The CDR3 DNA is TGTGCCACCAGTGATTTTGGGACGGACGGGACAGATACGCAGTATTTT. This encodes CATSDFGTDGTDTQYF.

This clonotype has only a few counts. This chain links TRBV28 with TRBJ2-5, with 8 bases matching TRBD2. The CDR3 is 14 amino acids. CDR1 is MDHEN and CDR2 is SYDVKM in the germline V gene. V shed 6 bases, J shed 3 bases, and the junction held 6 bases outside the gene matches. The CDR3 nucleotides read TGTGCCAGCAGCCGTAGCGGGGCGAAAGAGACCCAGTACTTC. As protein: CASSRSGAKETQYF. Based on the CDR3 plus reference TRBV28 and TRBJ2-5, the full variable domain is DVKVTQSSRYLVKRTGEKVFLECVQDMDHENMFWYRQDPGLGLRLIYFSYDVKMKEKGDIPEGYSVSREKKERFSLILESASTNQTSMYLCASSRSGAKETQYFGPGTRLLVL.